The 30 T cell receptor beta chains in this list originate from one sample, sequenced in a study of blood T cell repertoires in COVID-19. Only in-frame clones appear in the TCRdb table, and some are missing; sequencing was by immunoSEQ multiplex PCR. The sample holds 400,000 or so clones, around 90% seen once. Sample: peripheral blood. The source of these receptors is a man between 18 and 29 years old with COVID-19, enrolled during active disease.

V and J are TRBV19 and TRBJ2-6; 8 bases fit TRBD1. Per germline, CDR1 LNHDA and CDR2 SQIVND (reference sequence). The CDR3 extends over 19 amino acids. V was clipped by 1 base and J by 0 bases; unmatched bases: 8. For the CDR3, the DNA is TGTGCCAGTAGTATAGTTCCGGGACAGGTCAGCTCTGGGGCCAACGTCCTGACTTTC. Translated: CASSIVPGQVSSGANVLTF.

The CDR3 spells CASSEGQILNNQPQHF. The CDR3 nucleotides read TGTGCCAGCTCGGAAGGACAGATCCTAAACAATCAGCCCCAGCATTTT. The chain joins TRBV18 to TRBJ1-5, with D possibly TRBD1 on 6 matching bases. CDR3 size: 16 residues. V lost 6 bases and J lost 3, with 18 bases in between. Germline V gene sequence: CDR1 KGHSH, CDR2 LQKENI.

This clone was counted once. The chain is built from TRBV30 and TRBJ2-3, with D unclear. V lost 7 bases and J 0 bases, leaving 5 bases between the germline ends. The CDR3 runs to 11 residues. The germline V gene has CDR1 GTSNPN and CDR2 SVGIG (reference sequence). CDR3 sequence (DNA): TGTGCCTCCAAAAGCACAGATACGCAGTATTTT. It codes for CASKSTDTQYF.

CDR3 sequence reads: CASRRDRGGEQYF. As DNA, the CDR3 is TGTGCCAGCAGGAGGGACAGGGGCGGCGAGCAGTACTTC. The rearrangement links TRBV6-5 to TRBJ2-7; TRBD1 matches 10 bases. Germline CDR1 and CDR2: MNHEY and SVGAGI. The trim removed 6 bases at V and 6 bases at J, leaving 5 bases unmatched. This CDR3 contains 13 residues.

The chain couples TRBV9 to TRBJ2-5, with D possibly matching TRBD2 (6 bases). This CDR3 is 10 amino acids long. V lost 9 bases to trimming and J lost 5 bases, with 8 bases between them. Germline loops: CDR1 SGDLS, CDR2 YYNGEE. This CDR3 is CANLAETQYF. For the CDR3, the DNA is TGTGCCAATCTAGCGGAGACCCAGTACTTC.

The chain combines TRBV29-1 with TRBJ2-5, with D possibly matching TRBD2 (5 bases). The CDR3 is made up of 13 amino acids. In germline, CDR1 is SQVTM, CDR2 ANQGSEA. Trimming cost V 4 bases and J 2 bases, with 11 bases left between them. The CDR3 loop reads CSVVAGTQETQYF. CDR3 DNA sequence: TGCAGCGTTGTTGCGGGTACTCAAGAGACCCAGTACTTC.

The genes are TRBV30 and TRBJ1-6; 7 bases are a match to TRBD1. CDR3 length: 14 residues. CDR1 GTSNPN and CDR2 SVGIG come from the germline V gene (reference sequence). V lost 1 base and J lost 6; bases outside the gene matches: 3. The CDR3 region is CAWSDRGGNSPLHF. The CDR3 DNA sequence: TGTGCCTGGAGTGACAGGGGAGGTAATTCACCCCTCCACTTT.

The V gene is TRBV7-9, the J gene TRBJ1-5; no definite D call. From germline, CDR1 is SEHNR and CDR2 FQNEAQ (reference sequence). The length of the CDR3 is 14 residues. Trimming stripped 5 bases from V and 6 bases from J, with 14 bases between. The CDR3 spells CASSRTGGFQPQHF. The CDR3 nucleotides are TGTGCCAGCAGCCGGACGGGAGGGTTTCAGCCCCAGCATTTT.

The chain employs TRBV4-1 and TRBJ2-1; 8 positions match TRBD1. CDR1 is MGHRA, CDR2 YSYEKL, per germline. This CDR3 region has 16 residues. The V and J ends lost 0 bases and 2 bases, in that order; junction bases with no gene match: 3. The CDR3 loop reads CASSQEDRVAYNEQFF. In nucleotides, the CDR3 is TGCGCCAGCAGCCAAGAGGACAGGGTAGCCTACAATGAGCAGTTCTTC.

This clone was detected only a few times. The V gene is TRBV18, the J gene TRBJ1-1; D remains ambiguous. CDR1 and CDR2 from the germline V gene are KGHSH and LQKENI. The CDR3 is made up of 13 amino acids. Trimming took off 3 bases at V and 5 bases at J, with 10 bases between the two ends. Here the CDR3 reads CASSPEVRTEAFF. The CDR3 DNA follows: TGTGCCAGCTCACCTGAGGTTAGGACTGAAGCTTTCTTT. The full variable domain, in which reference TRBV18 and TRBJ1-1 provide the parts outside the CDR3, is NAGVMQNPRHLVRRRGQEARLRCSPMKGHSHVYWYRQLPEEGLKFMVYLQKENIIDESGMPKERFSAEFPKEGPSILRIQQVVRGDSAAYFCASSPEVRTEAFFGQGTRLTVV.

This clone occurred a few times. The CDR3 DNA follows: TGTGCCAGCAGTAACAGGGCCACGGAGACCCAGTACTTC. It specifies CASSNRATETQYF. The rearrangement links TRBV6-5 to TRBJ2-5; tentatively, D is TRBD1 (6 bases). Trimming stripped 5 bases from V and 5 bases from J, with 12 bases between. The CDR3 totals 13 residues. Germline V gives CDR1 MNHEY, CDR2 SVGAGI.

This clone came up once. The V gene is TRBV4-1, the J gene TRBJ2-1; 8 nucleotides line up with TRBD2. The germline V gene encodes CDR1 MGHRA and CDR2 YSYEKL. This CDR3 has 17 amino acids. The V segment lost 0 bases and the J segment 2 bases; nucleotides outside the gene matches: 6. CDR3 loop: CASSQDYGGAAYNEQFF. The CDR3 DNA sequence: TGCGCCAGCAGCCAAGATTACGGGGGGGCCGCCTACAATGAGCAGTTCTTC.

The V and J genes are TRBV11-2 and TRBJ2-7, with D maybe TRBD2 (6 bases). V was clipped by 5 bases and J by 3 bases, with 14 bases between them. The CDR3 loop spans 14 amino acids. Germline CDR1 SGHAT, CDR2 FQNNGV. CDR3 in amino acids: CASSRSAGFYEQYF. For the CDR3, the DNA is TGTGCCAGCAGCCGGTCGGCGGGGTTCTACGAGCAGTACTTC.

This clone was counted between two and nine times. The CDR3 spells CASSFVAGGHTSTDTQYF. CDR3 in DNA: TGTGCCAGCAGCTTTGTTGCGGGGGGGCACACGAGCACAGATACGCAGTATTTT. This chain joins TRBV7-6 and TRBJ2-3; the match to TRBD2 covers 9 bases. This CDR3 has 18 residues. Germline V gene sequence: CDR1 SGHVS, CDR2 FNYEAQ. J gave up 0 bases and V 3 bases, and 10 bases lay outside the gene matches.

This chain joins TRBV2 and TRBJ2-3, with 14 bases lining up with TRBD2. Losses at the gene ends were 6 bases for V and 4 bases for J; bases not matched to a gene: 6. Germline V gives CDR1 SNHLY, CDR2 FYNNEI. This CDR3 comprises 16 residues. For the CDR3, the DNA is TGTGCCAGCAGCCGACTAGCGGGGGGGCGCGCAGATACGCAGTATTTT. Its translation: CASSRLAGGRADTQYF.

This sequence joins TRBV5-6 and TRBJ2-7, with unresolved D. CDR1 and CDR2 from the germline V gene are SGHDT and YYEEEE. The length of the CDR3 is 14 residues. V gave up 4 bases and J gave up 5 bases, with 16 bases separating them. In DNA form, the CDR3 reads TGTGCCAGCAGCCGCGAGAGTCCTGTCCACGAGCAGTACTTC. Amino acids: CASSRESPVHEQYF.

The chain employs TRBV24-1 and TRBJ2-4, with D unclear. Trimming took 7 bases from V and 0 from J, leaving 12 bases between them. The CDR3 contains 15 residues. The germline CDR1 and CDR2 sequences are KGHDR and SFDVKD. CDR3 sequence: CATSKVRLAKNIQYF. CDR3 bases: TGTGCCACCAGCAAGGTAAGACTAGCCAAAAACATTCAGTACTTC.

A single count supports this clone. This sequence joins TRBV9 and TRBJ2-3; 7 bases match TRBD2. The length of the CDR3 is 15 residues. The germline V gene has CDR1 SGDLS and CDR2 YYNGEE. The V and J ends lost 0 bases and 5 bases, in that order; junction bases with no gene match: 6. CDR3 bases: TGTGCCAGCAGCGTAGGGTGGGAGGGAGGAGATACGCAGTATTTT. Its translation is CASSVGWEGGDTQYF.

CDR3 bases: TGTGCCAGCAGGCCACAGGGTTTGAGAAACACCATATATTTT. Amino acids: CASRPQGLRNTIYF. This chain links TRBV2 with TRBJ1-3; tentatively, D is TRBD1 (6 bases). Germline CDR1 and CDR2: SNHLY and FYNNEI. CDR3 length: 14 amino acids. V was trimmed by 6 bases and J by 5 bases, leaving 14 bases between them.

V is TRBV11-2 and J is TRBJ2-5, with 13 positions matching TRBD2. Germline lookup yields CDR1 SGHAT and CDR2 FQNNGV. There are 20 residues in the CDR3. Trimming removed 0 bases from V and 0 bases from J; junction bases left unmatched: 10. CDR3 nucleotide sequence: TGTGCCAGCAGCTTAGATGGTTGGACTAGCGGGAGTTTGGACCAAGAGACCCAGTACTTC. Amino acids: CASSLDGWTSGSLDQETQYF.

The CDR3 region has the DNA TGCAGTGCCAGCCAAGAGACCCAGTACTTC. It codes for CSASQETQYF. The rearrangement joins TRBV20-1 to TRBJ2-5, with D unresolved. Germline values: CDR1 DFQATT, CDR2 SNEGSKA (reference sequence). The V end was cut by 6 bases, the J end by 1 base, with 3 bases between. CDR3 length: 10 amino acids.

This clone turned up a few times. The CDR3 sequence: CATSDRTGNYEQYF. The CDR3, as DNA: TGTGCCACCAGTGACCGGACAGGGAACTACGAGCAGTACTTC. The gene calls are TRBV24-1 and TRBJ2-7; 8 bases align to TRBD1. V shed 4 bases, J shed 3 bases, and the junction held 4 bases outside the gene matches. The CDR3 is 14 amino acids. Per germline, CDR1 KGHDR and CDR2 SFDVKD.

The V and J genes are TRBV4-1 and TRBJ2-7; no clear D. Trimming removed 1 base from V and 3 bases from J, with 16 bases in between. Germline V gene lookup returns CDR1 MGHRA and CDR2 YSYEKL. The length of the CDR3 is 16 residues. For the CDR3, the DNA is TGCGCCAGCAGCCAAGGGATGGCCAGAAACAGCTACGAGCAGTACTTC. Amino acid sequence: CASSQGMARNSYEQYF.

CDR3 loop: CASSPPPGSGQGAYEQFF. CDR3 nucleotide sequence: TGTGCCAGCTCACCCCCCCCGGGGTCGGGACAGGGGGCCTATGAGCAGTTCTTC. The V and J genes are TRBV18 and TRBJ2-1; TRBD1 matches at 12 bases. Per germline, CDR1 KGHSH and CDR2 LQKENI. The CDR3 covers 18 residues. V was clipped by 3 bases and J by 8 bases; unmatched bases: 14.

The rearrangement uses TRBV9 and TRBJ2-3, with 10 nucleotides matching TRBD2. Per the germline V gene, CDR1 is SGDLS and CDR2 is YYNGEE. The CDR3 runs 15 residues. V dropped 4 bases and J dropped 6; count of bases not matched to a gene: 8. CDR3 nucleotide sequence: TGTGCCAGCAGCACCAGCGGGGGGGCTAGGGATACGCAGTATTTT. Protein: CASSTSGGARDTQYF.

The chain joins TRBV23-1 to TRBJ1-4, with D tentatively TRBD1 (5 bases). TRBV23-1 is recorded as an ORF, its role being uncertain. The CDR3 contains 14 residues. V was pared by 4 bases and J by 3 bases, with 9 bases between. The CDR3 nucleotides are TGCGCCAGCAGTCCCGCAGGGTCTAATGAAAAACTGTTTTTT. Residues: CASSPAGSNEKLFF.

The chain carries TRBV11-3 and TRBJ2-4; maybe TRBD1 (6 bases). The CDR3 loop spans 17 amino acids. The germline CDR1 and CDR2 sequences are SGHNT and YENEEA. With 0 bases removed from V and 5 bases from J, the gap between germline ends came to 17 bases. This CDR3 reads CASSLDLQGGWENIQYF. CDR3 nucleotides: TGTGCCAGCAGCTTAGATCTACAGGGCGGATGGGAAAACATTCAGTACTTC.

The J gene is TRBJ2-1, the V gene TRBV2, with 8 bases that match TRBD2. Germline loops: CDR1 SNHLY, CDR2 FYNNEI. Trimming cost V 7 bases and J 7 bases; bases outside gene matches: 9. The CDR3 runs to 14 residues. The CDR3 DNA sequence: TGTGCCAGCACGGGGGGGGGCCAGCCAAATGAGCAGTTCTTC. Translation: CASTGGGQPNEQFF.

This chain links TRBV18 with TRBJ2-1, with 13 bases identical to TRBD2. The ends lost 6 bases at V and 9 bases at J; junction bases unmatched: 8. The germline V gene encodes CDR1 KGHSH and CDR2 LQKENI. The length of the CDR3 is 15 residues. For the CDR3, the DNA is TGTGCCAGCTCGGCCGGACTAGCGGGAGAGGGTGAGCAGTTCTTC. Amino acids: CASSAGLAGEGEQFF.

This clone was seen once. CDR3: CATTPGGQGARGYTF. As DNA, the CDR3 is TGTGCCACTACGCCGGGTGGGCAGGGCGCCAGGGGCTACACCTTC. V gene TRBV19 combines with J gene TRBJ1-2, with a possible D match to TRBD1 (5 bases). This CDR3 spans 15 amino acids. Trimming took off 10 bases at V and 8 bases at J, with 26 bases between the two ends. Germline lookup yields CDR1 LNHDA and CDR2 SQIVND (reference sequence). Full variable domain (remainder filled in from reference TRBV19 and TRBJ1-2): DGGITQSPKYLFRKEGQNVTLSCEQNLNHDAMYWYRQDPGQGLRLIYYSQIVNDFQKGDIAEGYSVSREKKESFPLTVTSAQKNPTAFYLCATTPGGQGARGYTFGSGTRLTVV.